This is a list of T cell receptor beta chains from one sample in a study of low-dose radiotherapy and immunotherapy resistance in tumors. TCRdb re-called the reads with MiXCR, one entry per CDR3 protein. The sample has over 65,000 distinct CDR3 sequences, roughly a sixth seen once. Sample: PBMCs, taken before treatment. The receptor set was obtained from a male donor with prostate cancer. Both conserved end residues are part of each CDR3. Fields, in order: D gene, J gene, V gene, CDR3 length, CDR3 protein. The D gene is left open where the match is weak.

D gene: TRBD2
J gene: TRBJ2-7
V gene: TRBV5-1
CDR3 length: 15
CDR3 protein: CASSLSSGGPYEQYF

D gene: NA
J gene: TRBJ2-3
V gene: TRBV7-2
CDR3 length: 14
CDR3 protein: CASSQVTSTDTQYF

D gene: NA
J gene: TRBJ2-7
V gene: TRBV19
CDR3 length: 14
CDR3 protein: CASSERGVAYEQYF

D gene: TRBD2
J gene: TRBJ2-1
V gene: TRBV12-3/TRBV12-4
CDR3 length: 15
CDR3 protein: CASKKLAGEYNEQFF

D gene: TRBD1
J gene: TRBJ2-7
V gene: TRBV7-9
CDR3 length: 12
CDR3 protein: CASSSQGYEQYF

D gene: TRBD2
J gene: TRBJ2-2
V gene: TRBV11-3
CDR3 length: 17
CDR3 protein: CASSLRRAGGSTGELFF

D gene: NA
J gene: TRBJ1-5
V gene: TRBV5-1
CDR3 length: 13
CDR3 protein: CASSFTPGQPQHF

D gene: NA
J gene: TRBJ1-4
V gene: TRBV20-1
CDR3 length: 14
CDR3 protein: CSASLGTTNEKLFF

D gene: NA
J gene: TRBJ2-5
V gene: TRBV5-5
CDR3 length: 16
CDR3 protein: CASSLVQLNPDRTQYF

D gene: NA
J gene: TRBJ2-3
V gene: TRBV11-2
CDR3 length: 15
CDR3 protein: CASSPSGARADTQYF

D gene: NA
J gene: TRBJ1-4
V gene: TRBV11-2
CDR3 length: 15
CDR3 protein: CASSLGPQGKEKLFF

D gene: TRBD1
J gene: TRBJ1-2
V gene: TRBV2
CDR3 length: 14
CDR3 protein: CASSLTGERYGYTF

D gene: NA
J gene: TRBJ2-2
V gene: TRBV7-9
CDR3 length: 13
CDR3 protein: CASSRDLTGELFF

D gene: NA
J gene: TRBJ1-2
V gene: TRBV30
CDR3 length: 14
CDR3 protein: CAWSVVSVSYGYTF

D gene: NA
J gene: TRBJ2-1
V gene: TRBV13
CDR3 length: 14
CDR3 protein: CASSLSEEYNEQFF

D gene: NA
J gene: TRBJ2-1
V gene: TRBV2
CDR3 length: 12
CDR3 protein: CASSGGFNEQFF

D gene: TRBD2
J gene: TRBJ2-3
V gene: TRBV2
CDR3 length: 14
CDR3 protein: CASKTAGETDTQYF

D gene: TRBD2
J gene: TRBJ2-2
V gene: TRBV20-1
CDR3 length: 17
CDR3 protein: CSARPASGGTNTGELFF

D gene: NA
J gene: TRBJ1-2
V gene: TRBV5-8
CDR3 length: 12
CDR3 protein: CASSITRYGYTF

D gene: NA
J gene: TRBJ2-7
V gene: TRBV20-1
CDR3 length: 13
CDR3 protein: CSAREARGYEQYF

D gene: NA
J gene: TRBJ2-2
V gene: TRBV14
CDR3 length: 16
CDR3 protein: CASSQEVPANTGELFF

D gene: NA
J gene: TRBJ2-4
V gene: TRBV5-4
CDR3 length: 14
CDR3 protein: CASSPESRGDLQYF

D gene: NA
J gene: TRBJ1-2
V gene: TRBV6-1
CDR3 length: 13
CDR3 protein: CASISAVRYGYTF

D gene: NA
J gene: TRBJ2-3
V gene: TRBV5-1
CDR3 length: 14
CDR3 protein: CASSLDRVTDTQYF

D gene: TRBD1
J gene: TRBJ2-7
V gene: TRBV5-1
CDR3 length: 14
CDR3 protein: CASSLGDRASEQYF

D gene: NA
J gene: TRBJ1-1
V gene: TRBV20-1
CDR3 length: 13
CDR3 protein: CSANGGTNTEAFF

D gene: NA
J gene: TRBJ2-5
V gene: TRBV11-2
CDR3 length: 13
CDR3 protein: CASSLSRVETQYF

D gene: NA
J gene: TRBJ2-5
V gene: TRBV5-1
CDR3 length: 15
CDR3 protein: CASSWGPDRQETQYF

D gene: NA
J gene: TRBJ1-5
V gene: TRBV2
CDR3 length: 13
CDR3 protein: CASIPGVDQPQHF

D gene: NA
J gene: TRBJ2-3
V gene: TRBV30
CDR3 length: 15
CDR3 protein: CAWSKGQRSTDTQYF

D gene: TRBD2
J gene: TRBJ2-5
V gene: TRBV6-6
CDR3 length: 17
CDR3 protein: CASSHAAGLAGVGTQYF

D gene: TRBD2
J gene: TRBJ2-1
V gene: TRBV5-4
CDR3 length: 16
CDR3 protein: CASSFNGGASYNEQFF

D gene: NA
J gene: TRBJ2-5
V gene: TRBV19
CDR3 length: 14
CDR3 protein: CASSRGPAQETQYF

D gene: NA
J gene: TRBJ1-3
V gene: TRBV12-3/TRBV12-4
CDR3 length: 15
CDR3 protein: CASSFDNNSGNTIYF

D gene: NA
J gene: TRBJ2-7
V gene: TRBV7-2
CDR3 length: 14
CDR3 protein: CASSSPPSSYEQYF

D gene: NA
J gene: TRBJ2-1
V gene: TRBV24-1
CDR3 length: 14
CDR3 protein: CATSGGPRGDEQFF

D gene: NA
J gene: TRBJ2-1
V gene: TRBV4-1
CDR3 length: 17
CDR3 protein: CASSQGRGGSSYNEQFF

D gene: NA
J gene: TRBJ2-1
V gene: TRBV14
CDR3 length: 13
CDR3 protein: CASSQDIGNEQFF

D gene: NA
J gene: TRBJ2-5
V gene: TRBV3-1
CDR3 length: 13
CDR3 protein: CASSPSVQETQYF

D gene: NA
J gene: TRBJ2-7
V gene: TRBV10-3
CDR3 length: 13
CDR3 protein: CAISDGSSYEQYF

D gene: NA
J gene: TRBJ1-2
V gene: TRBV7-2
CDR3 length: 14
CDR3 protein: CASSLVGRVDGYTF

D gene: NA
J gene: TRBJ2-7
V gene: TRBV2
CDR3 length: 13
CDR3 protein: CASGRRQGNEQYF

D gene: NA
J gene: TRBJ1-3
V gene: TRBV2
CDR3 length: 13
CDR3 protein: CASSGVTGNTIYF

D gene: NA
J gene: TRBJ1-1
V gene: TRBV29-1
CDR3 length: 14
CDR3 protein: CSSTVLRGRTEAFF

D gene: NA
J gene: TRBJ1-1
V gene: TRBV10-3
CDR3 length: 15
CDR3 protein: CAISESQGWNTEAFF

D gene: NA
J gene: TRBJ2-7
V gene: TRBV9
CDR3 length: 16
CDR3 protein: CASSAMAGGGPHEQYF

D gene: NA
J gene: TRBJ2-3
V gene: TRBV7-9
CDR3 length: 10
CDR3 protein: CASSSQDQYF

D gene: NA
J gene: TRBJ1-2
V gene: TRBV3-1
CDR3 length: 16
CDR3 protein: CASSQDPGRVGRGYTF

D gene: NA
J gene: TRBJ2-1
V gene: TRBV5-1
CDR3 length: 11
CDR3 protein: CASSLDGVPFF

D gene: NA
J gene: TRBJ1-3
V gene: TRBV20-1
CDR3 length: 16
CDR3 protein: CSTRRRETVSGNTIYF

D gene: NA
J gene: TRBJ2-1
V gene: TRBV7-3
CDR3 length: 14
CDR3 protein: CASSPADGYNEQFF

D gene: TRBD1
J gene: TRBJ1-2
V gene: TRBV7-8
CDR3 length: 14
CDR3 protein: CASSPGGVPDGYTF

D gene: NA
J gene: TRBJ1-1
V gene: TRBV6-1
CDR3 length: 13
CDR3 protein: CASSPGAGPEAFF

D gene: NA
J gene: TRBJ1-4
V gene: TRBV6-8
CDR3 length: 14
CDR3 protein: CASSAGTVNEKLFF

D gene: TRBD1
J gene: TRBJ2-1
V gene: TRBV7-2
CDR3 length: 17
CDR3 protein: CASRPGTGDVSYNEQFF

D gene: NA
J gene: TRBJ2-7
V gene: TRBV20-1
CDR3 length: 16
CDR3 protein: CSARGPQTRTSYEQYF

D gene: TRBD2
J gene: TRBJ2-3
V gene: TRBV6-1
CDR3 length: 16
CDR3 protein: CASSEVGGGHTDTQYF

D gene: TRBD2
J gene: TRBJ2-3
V gene: TRBV7-6
CDR3 length: 18
CDR3 protein: CASSLGGGGGRGTDTQYF

D gene: TRBD1
J gene: TRBJ1-5
V gene: TRBV7-2
CDR3 length: 19
CDR3 protein: CASSLQFEIGTGRNQPQHF

D gene: TRBD2
J gene: TRBJ2-1
V gene: TRBV3-1
CDR3 length: 13
CDR3 protein: CASSPPSGNEQFF